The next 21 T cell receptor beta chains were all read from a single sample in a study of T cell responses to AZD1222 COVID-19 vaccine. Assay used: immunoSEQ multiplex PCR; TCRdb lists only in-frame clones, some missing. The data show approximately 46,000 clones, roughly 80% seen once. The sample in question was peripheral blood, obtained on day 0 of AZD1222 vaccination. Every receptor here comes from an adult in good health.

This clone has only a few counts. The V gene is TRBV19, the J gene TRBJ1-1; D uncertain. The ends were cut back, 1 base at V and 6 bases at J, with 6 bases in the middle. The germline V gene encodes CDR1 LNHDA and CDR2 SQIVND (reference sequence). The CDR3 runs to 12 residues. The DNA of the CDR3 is TGTGCCAGTAGTATAGCTGGGGCTGAAGCTTTCTTT. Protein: CASSIAGAEAFF.

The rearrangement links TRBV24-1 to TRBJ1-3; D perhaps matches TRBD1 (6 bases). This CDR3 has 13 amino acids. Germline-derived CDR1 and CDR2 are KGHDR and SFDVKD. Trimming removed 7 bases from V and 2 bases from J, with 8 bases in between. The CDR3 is CATSRGPGNTIYF. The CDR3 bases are TGTGCCACCAGCAGGGGACCTGGAAACACCATATATTTT.

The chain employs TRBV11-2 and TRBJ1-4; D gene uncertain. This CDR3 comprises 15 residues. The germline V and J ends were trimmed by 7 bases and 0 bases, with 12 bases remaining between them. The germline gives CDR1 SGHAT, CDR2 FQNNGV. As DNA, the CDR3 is TGTGCCAGCACCCGCCTGGGAACAACTAATGAAAAACTGTTTTTT. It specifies CASTRLGTTNEKLFF.

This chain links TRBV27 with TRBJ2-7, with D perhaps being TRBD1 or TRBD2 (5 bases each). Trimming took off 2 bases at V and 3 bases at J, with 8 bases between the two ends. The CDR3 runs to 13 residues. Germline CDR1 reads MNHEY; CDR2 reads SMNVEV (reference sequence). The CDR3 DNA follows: TGTGCCAGCAGTTTAGGGGGAAGCTACGAGCAGTACGTC. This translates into CASSLGGSYEQYV.

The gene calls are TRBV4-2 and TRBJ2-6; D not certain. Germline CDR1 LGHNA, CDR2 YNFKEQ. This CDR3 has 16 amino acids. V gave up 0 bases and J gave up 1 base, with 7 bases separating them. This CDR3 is CASSQEGQSGANVLTF. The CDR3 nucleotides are TGTGCCAGCAGCCAAGAGGGTCAATCTGGGGCCAACGTCCTGACTTTC.

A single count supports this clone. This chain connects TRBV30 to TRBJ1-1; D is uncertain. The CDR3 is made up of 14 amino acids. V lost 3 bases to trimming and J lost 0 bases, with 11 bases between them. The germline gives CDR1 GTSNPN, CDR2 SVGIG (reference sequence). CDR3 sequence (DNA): TGTGCCTGGAGGAAACCCGGGATGAACACTGAAGCTTTCTTT. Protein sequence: CAWRKPGMNTEAFF.

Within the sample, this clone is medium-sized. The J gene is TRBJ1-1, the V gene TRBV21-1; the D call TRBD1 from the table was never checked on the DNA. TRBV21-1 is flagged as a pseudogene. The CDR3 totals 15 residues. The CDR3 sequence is CASSKVYIENTEAFF. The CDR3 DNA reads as TGTGCCAGCAGCAAAGTGTACATCGAGAACACTGAAGCTTTCTTT.

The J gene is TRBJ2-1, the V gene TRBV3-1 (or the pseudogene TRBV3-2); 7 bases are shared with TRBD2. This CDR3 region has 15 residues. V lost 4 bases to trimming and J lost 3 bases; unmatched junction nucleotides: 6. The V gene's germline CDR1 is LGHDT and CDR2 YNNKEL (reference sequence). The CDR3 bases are TGTGCCAGCAGCCCTAGGGGCGGGAGCTACAATGAGCAGTTCTTC. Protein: CASSPRGGSYNEQFF.

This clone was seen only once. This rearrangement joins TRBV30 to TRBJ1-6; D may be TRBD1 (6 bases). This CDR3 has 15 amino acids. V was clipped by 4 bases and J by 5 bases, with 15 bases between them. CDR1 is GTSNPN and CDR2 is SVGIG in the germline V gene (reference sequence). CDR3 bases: TGTGCCTGGAAGGGGGGGTTTTCCGATAATTCACCCCTCCACTTT. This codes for CAWKGGFSDNSPLHF.

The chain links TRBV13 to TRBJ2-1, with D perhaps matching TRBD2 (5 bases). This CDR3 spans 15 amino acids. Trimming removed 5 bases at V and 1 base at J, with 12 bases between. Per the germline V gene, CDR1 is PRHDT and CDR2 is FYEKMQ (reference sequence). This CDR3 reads CASSPKEESYNEQFF. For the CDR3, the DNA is TGTGCCAGCAGCCCAAAGGAGGAGTCCTACAATGAGCAGTTCTTC. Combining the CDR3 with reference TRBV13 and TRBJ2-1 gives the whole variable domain AAGVIQSPRHLIKEKRETATLKCYPIPRHDTVYWYQQGPGQDPQFLISFYEKMQSDKGSIPDRFSAQQFSDYHSELNMSSLELGDSALYFCASSPKEESYNEQFFGPGTRLTVL.

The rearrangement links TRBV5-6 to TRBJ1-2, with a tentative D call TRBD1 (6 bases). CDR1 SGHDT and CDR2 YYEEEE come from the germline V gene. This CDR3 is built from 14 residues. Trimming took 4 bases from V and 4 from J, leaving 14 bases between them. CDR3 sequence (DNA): TGTGCCAGCAGCGGTAGCGGGGGCGTCTATGGCTACACCTTC. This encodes CASSGSGGVYGYTF.

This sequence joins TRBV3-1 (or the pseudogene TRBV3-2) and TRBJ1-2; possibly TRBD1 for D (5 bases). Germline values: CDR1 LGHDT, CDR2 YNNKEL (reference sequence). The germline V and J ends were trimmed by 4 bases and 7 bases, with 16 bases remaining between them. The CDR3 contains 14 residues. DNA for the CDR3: TGTGCCAGCAGCCCAATGGTACAGGCGCTTGGCTACACCTTC. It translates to CASSPMVQALGYTF.

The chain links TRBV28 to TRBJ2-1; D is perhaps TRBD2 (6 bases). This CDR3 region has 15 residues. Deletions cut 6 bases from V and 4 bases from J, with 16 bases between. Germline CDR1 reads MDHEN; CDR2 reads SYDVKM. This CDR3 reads CASSQRTAGYNEQFF. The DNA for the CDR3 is TGTGCCAGCAGCCAACGGACGGCGGGATACAATGAGCAGTTCTTC.

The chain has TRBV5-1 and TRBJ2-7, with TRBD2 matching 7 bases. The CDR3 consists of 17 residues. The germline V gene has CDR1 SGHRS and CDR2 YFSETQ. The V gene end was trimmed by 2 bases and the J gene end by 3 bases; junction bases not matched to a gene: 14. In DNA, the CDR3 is TGCGCCAGCAGCTTACTCCCCCGGACTAGTAACAGCTACGAGCAGTACTTC. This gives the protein CASSLLPRTSNSYEQYF.

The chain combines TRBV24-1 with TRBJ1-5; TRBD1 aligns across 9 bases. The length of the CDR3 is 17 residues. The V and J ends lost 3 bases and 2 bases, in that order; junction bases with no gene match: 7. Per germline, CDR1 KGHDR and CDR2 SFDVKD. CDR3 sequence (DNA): TGTGCCACCAGTGATAAGGGACAGGGTTCGGGCAATCAGCCCCAGCATTTT. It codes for CATSDKGQGSGNQPQHF.

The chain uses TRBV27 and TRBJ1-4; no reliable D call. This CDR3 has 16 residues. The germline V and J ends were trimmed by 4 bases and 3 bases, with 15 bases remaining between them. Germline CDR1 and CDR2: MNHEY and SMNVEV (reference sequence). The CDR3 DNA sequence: TGTGCCAGCAGTTCGACCCCCCGGGGATCTAATGAAAAACTGTTTTTT. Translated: CASSSTPRGSNEKLFF.

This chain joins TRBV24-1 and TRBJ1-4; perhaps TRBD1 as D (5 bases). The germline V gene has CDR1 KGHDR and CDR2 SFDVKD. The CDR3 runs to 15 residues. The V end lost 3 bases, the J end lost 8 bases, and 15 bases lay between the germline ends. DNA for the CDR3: TGTGCCACCAGTGATGGGGCAGGTCCCGACGAAAAACTGTTTTTT. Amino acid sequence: CATSDGAGPDEKLFF.

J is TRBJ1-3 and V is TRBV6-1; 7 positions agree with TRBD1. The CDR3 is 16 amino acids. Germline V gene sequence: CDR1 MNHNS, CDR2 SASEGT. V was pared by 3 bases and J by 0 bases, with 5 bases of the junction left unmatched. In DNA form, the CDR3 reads TGTGCCAGCAGTGACGGGACAGCGAACTCTGGAAACACCATATATTTT. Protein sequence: CASSDGTANSGNTIYF.

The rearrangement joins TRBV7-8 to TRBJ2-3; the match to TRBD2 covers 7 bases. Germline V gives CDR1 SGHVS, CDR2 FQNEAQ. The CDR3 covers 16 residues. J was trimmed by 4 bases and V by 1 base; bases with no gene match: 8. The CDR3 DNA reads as TGTGCCAGCAGCTTAGTTGGAGCGGGGTTTTCAGATACGCAGTATTTT. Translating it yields CASSLVGAGFSDTQYF.

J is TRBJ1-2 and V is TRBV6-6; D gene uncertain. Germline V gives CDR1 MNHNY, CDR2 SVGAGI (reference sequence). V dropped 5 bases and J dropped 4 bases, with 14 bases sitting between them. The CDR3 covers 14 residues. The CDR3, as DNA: TGTGCCAGCAGTCACGGTTTGGCTACCTATGGCTACACCTTC. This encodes CASSHGLATYGYTF.

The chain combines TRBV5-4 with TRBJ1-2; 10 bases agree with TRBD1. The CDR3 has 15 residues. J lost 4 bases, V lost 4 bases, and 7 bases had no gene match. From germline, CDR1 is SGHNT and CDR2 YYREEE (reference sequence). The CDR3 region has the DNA TGTGCCAGCAGCCTGGGACAGGGGCTCGGCTATGGCTACACCTTC. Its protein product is CASSLGQGLGYGYTF.